This entry is about one TCR beta chain. The sample originates from a study of T cell changes during pregnancy in multiple sclerosis. Method: immunoSEQ multiplex PCR; TCRdb's copy keeps in-frame clones and lacks some. Counted here are 20,000 to 25,000 clones, about 93% occurring once; the ten biggest clones make up approximately 7%. Germline V gene lookup returns CDR1 SEHNR and CDR2 FQNEAQ (reference sequence). The ends were cut back, 1 base at V and 3 bases at J, with 18 bases in the middle. This CDR3 is 18 amino acids long. The rearrangement uses TRBV7-9 and TRBJ1-4, with a tentative D call TRBD1 (5 bases). The origin of this receptor is a female donor with multiple sclerosis, enrolled in a pregnancy study. Sequences were derived from CD8+ T cells from peripheral blood mononuclear cells, sampled in the third trimester of pregnancy. The CDR3, as DNA: TGTGCCAGCAGCTTAGTTCCCCCCAGGGATAGTTCTAATGAAAAACTGTTTTTT. Protein sequence: CASSLVPPRDSSNEKLFF.